This TCR beta chain was sequenced in a study of CD8 T cells in ankylosing spondylitis (dated by TCRdb to between 2016 and 2019). For the study in its entirety: To find TCR variants linked to disease, the study profiled T cell receptor beta repertoires in ankylosing spondylitis patients and healthy donors. The whole study cohort included about a hundred healthy donors and about two dozen ankylosing spondylitis patients. Peripheral blood was sampled, and synovial fluid was additionally collected from ankylosing spondylitis patients.

Taken from cysteine to phenylalanine, the CDR3 has 15 residues. The entry retains the CDR3 DNA only, 45 bases that are in frame from base 1. V gives up 6 bases and J gives up 8 bases, and the segment between their germline ends measures 22 bases. The sequencer listed for this sample is Illumina HiSeq 2500. Quantitative 5'-RACE with molecular barcodes was the method used to prepare the TCR beta libraries. The study's processing was this. To identify disease-linked TCR variants, a new computational method was used, one built on a probabilistic model of VDJ rearrangement. In-frame beta chains were kept once TCRdb had trimmed the public reads at Q25 with fastp and called clones with MiXCR. Records with the same CDR3 protein are collapsed into one entry carrying the most frequent genes and DNA. TCRdb assigned the V and J calls; the authors' analysis was not used. Here the sample has some 150,000 distinct CDR3 sequences; roughly 10% occur a single time. The ten most abundant clones make up over 4% of the sample.

In its sample, this clonotype was seen many times. Its antigen is currently not known. Base qualities are not recorded, but no much larger clone differs from it by a single base. Results and caveats for the whole study, not just this receptor: Blood from ankylosing spondylitis patients appeared to be characterized by a TCR beta motif composed of about 8 highly homologous amino acid variants. The disease-linked clones showed a CD8+ phenotype and occurred at relatively low frequencies in peripheral blood. The disease-linked clones were reported as significantly enriched in matched synovial fluid samples from ankylosing spondylitis patients. Some motif variants were previously reported in synovial fluid and blood of reactive arthritis patients, suggesting common disease-initiation mechanisms.

Recombination linked TRBV12-3 or TRBV12-4 to TRBJ1-1; the D segment could be TRBD1, given 5 matching bases. The clonotype originates from a female donor with ankylosing spondylitis or in good health (not recorded which). What was sequenced was blood, either unsorted or a sorted T cell fraction (not recorded which). The DNA sequence is as follows: TGTGCCAGCAGCCGCTCCCAGGGATTGTCGCAGGAAGCTTTCTTT. This yields the protein CASSRSQGLSQEAFF.